The rows below give T cell receptor beta chains drawn from one sample of a study of cytomegalovirus exposure and HLA in healthy donors. Clones were read by immunoSEQ multiplex PCR, and TCRdb kept only the in-frame ones, dropping some. The repertoire holds about 240,000 clones, with around 81% as singletons. The sample taken for sequencing was PBMCs. The receptors stem from a woman in her sixties or seventies in good health and CMV-seropositive. Each CDR3 is given with its conserved first and last residue. Each record gives: V gene, J gene, clone size, CDR3 protein. The listing skips clone size in some rows; elsewhere it reads once, few, many or a size class.

V: TRBV28; J: TRBJ2-5; size: NA; CDR3: CASNAGLDANF
V: TRBV5-1; J: TRBJ2-7; size: NA; CDR3: CASRTGTGSVEQYF
V: TRBV18; J: TRBJ2-3; size: NA; CDR3: CASSPLRDRGTDTQYF
V: TRBV27; J: TRBJ1-2; size: NA; CDR3: CASSLLGTALVTF
V: TRBV6-5; J: TRBJ2-1; size: NA; CDR3: CASSYTGTVQFF
V: TRBV5-1; J: TRBJ1-1; size: NA; CDR3: CASSFSLQKGTDTEAFF
V: TRBV4-1; J: TRBJ1-2; size: NA; CDR3: CASSREPGLYGYTF
V: TRBV6-5; J: TRBJ1-5; size: few; CDR3: CASSPNSNQPQHF
V: TRBV7-3; J: TRBJ2-1; size: NA; CDR3: CASSPRLASSYNEQFF
V: TRBV5-1; J: TRBJ2-3; size: once; CDR3: CASNSGRRADTQYF
V: TRBV5-1; J: TRBJ2-7; size: NA; CDR3: CASSWQGEAYEQYF
V: TRBV5-1; J: TRBJ1-2; size: NA; CDR3: CASSFGRGAFYGYTF
V: TRBV5-1; J: TRBJ2-4; size: once; CDR3: CASSLGIPGIQYF
V: TRBV7-2; J: TRBJ2-2; size: NA; CDR3: CASSFLASGTGELFF
V: TRBV7-6; J: TRBJ2-1; size: NA; CDR3: CASSVRLAGDLYNEQFF
V: TRBV7-3; J: TRBJ2-2; size: NA; CDR3: CASSLNPNRLAGGGGELFF
V: TRBV27; J: TRBJ2-3; size: NA; CDR3: CASSLIGTDTQYF
V: TRBV5-1; J: TRBJ2-1; size: NA; CDR3: CASSFTRNEQFF
V: TRBV5-4; J: TRBJ1-1; size: few; CDR3: CASSVDTNTEAFF
V: TRBV9; J: TRBJ2-2; size: once; CDR3: CASSVGGRTFTGELFF
V: TRBV2; J: TRBJ1-5; size: NA; CDR3: CASTQDRGNQPQHF
V: TRBV4-1; J: TRBJ2-3; size: NA; CDR3: CASSQTGTPGLDTQYF
V: TRBV5-1; J: TRBJ2-3; size: NA; CDR3: CASSLYSGSTDTQYF
V: TRBV28; J: TRBJ1-2; size: NA; CDR3: CASNPAGYGYTF
V: TRBV7-9; J: TRBJ1-1; size: NA; CDR3: CASTLGGLTEAFF
V: TRBV5-1; J: TRBJ2-1; size: NA; CDR3: CASSRGLAGDWSYSYNEQFF
V: TRBV5-4; J: TRBJ1-6; size: NA; CDR3: CASSRDRENSPLHF
V: TRBV6-1; J: TRBJ1-2; size: NA; CDR3: CASSEAWSRGYTF
V: TRBV19; J: TRBJ2-7; size: NA; CDR3: CASSEGGYEQYF
V: TRBV28; J: TRBJ1-2; size: once; CDR3: CASSTKRLGGYTF
V: TRBV30; J: TRBJ1-2; size: NA; CDR3: CAHRSQNTLYGYTF